The 29 T cell receptor beta chains below all came from one sample that was sequenced in a study of a mutant IDH1 vaccine in newly diagnosed glioma. The time point here: week 5, during vaccination. It was 300 ug of mutant IDH1 20-mer peptide that made up each vaccine dose, given with topical imiquimod. The repertoire was sequenced with immunoSEQ multiplex PCR; TCRdb's copy has only in-frame clones and lacks some. The sample records over 50,000 clones, around 89% being singletons. Their recognized antigens are unknown. This specimen consisted of PBMCs, obtained from a glioma patient whose treatment included an IDH1 peptide vaccine. These receptors were collected from a woman aged 40 to 49 with glioma.

CDR3 protein: CASSENQGFRKNIQYF. The CDR3 bases are TGTGCCAGCAGCGAAAACCAGGGGTTTCGCAAAAACATTCAGTACTTC. V usage is TRBV5-4 and J usage is TRBJ2-4; tentative D call: TRBD1 (6 bases). CDR3 size: 16 residues. Germline CDR1 is SGHNT and CDR2 is YYREEE (reference sequence). Trimming pared 4 bases from V and 3 bases from J, leaving 17 bases between.

The chain is built from TRBV2 and TRBJ2-3; 7 bases match TRBD1. Germline CDR1 and CDR2: SNHLY and FYNNEI. The CDR3 loop spans 14 amino acids. J was trimmed by 1 base and V by 7 bases; bases with no gene match: 5. The DNA for the CDR3 is TGTGCCAGCACGGGACAGCCGGGCACAGATACGCAGTATTTT. Residues: CASTGQPGTDTQYF.

The genes are TRBV4-1 and TRBJ1-1; D is unresolved. Germline V gives CDR1 MGHRA, CDR2 YSYEKL. CDR3 length: 14 amino acids. V was cut by 1 base and J by 1 base, with 7 bases left in between. In nucleotides, the CDR3 is TGCGCCAGCAGCCAAGTAGGTGAGAACACTGAAGCTTTCTTT. As protein: CASSQVGENTEAFF.

V and J are TRBV4-3 and TRBJ1-6, with 7 bases fitting TRBD1. The ends lost 0 bases at V and 0 bases at J; junction bases unmatched: 17. Looked up from germline, CDR1 is LGHNA and CDR2 is YSLEER. The CDR3 sequence is 22 residues long. The CDR3 protein is CASSQDILGPGGWLSYNSPLHF. The CDR3 nucleotides read TGCGCCAGCAGCCAAGATATCCTGGGGCCAGGGGGGTGGCTCTCCTATAATTCACCCCTCCACTTT.

The J gene is TRBJ1-2, the V gene TRBV29-1, with no clear D. Germline V CDR1 and CDR2: SQVTM, ANQGSEA. The CDR3 sequence is 16 residues long. The V end was cut by 4 bases, the J end by 6 bases, with 24 bases between. The DNA for the CDR3 is TGCAGCGTTGGGTGGGGAGAGGACCAGCCCAGCGATGGCTACACCTTC. It yields the protein CSVGWGEDQPSDGYTF.

This chain links TRBV5-5 with TRBJ2-7; 9 nucleotides agree with TRBD2. The CDR3 consists of 14 residues. CDR1 is SGHKS and CDR2 is YYEKEE in the germline V gene (reference sequence). The V and J ends lost 4 bases and 4 bases, in that order; junction bases with no gene match: 6. The CDR3 here is CASSNIAGAYEQYF. DNA of the CDR3: TGTGCCAGCAGCAACATAGCGGGAGCGTACGAGCAGTACTTC. The full variable domain, in which reference TRBV5-5 and TRBJ2-7 provide the parts outside the CDR3, is DAGVTQSPTHLIKTRGQQVTLRCSPISGHKSVSWYQQVLGQGPQFIFQYYEKEERGRGNFPDRFSARQFPNYSSELNVNALLLGDSALYLCASSNIAGAYEQYFGPGTRLTVT.

The V and J genes are TRBV6-6 and TRBJ1-5; 11 bases fit TRBD1. CDR1 and CDR2 from the germline V gene are MNHNY and SVGAGI (reference sequence). J was trimmed by 6 bases and V by 6 bases; bases with no gene match: 4. The CDR3 extends over 14 amino acids. As DNA, the CDR3 is TGTGCCAGCAGGGACAGGGGGCTAAGTCAGCCCCAGCATTTT. This sequence encodes CASRDRGLSQPQHF.

The rearrangement uses TRBV30 and TRBJ1-1, with D possibly being TRBD1 (5 bases). This CDR3 spans 12 amino acids. Trimming shortened V by 1 base and J by 4 bases, and 7 bases separated the two germline ends. CDR1 is GTSNPN, CDR2 SVGIG, per germline (reference sequence). The CDR3 sequence is CAWSEGFTEAFF. The DNA for the CDR3 is TGTGCCTGGAGTGAGGGGTTCACTGAAGCTTTCTTT.

This clone was observed a single time. The CDR3 region has the DNA TGTGCCAGTCAGGGCATGAACACTGAAGCTTTCTTT. This sequence encodes CASQGMNTEAFF. The rearrangement uses TRBV6-5 and TRBJ1-1; TRBD1 is a possible D gene (5 bases). This CDR3 has 12 amino acids. Germline CDR1 is MNHEY and CDR2 is SVGAGI. Trimming removed 9 bases at V and 0 bases at J, with 8 bases between.

The rearrangement uses TRBV5-4 and TRBJ1-4; possibly TRBD1 for D (5 bases). CDR1 SGHNT and CDR2 YYREEE come from the germline V gene (reference sequence). The CDR3 is 14 amino acids. Trimming pared 2 bases from V and 8 bases from J, leaving 13 bases between. The CDR3 reads CASSFGAGKEKLFF. The CDR3 DNA reads TGTGCCAGCAGCTTTGGGGCGGGGAAAGAAAAACTGTTTTTT.

V gene TRBV10-3 combines with J gene TRBJ1-5; D ambiguous. Between the trimmed V and J ends, which lost 6 bases and 3 bases, there was a span of 15 bases. This CDR3 has 15 amino acids. Per the germline V gene, CDR1 is ENHRY and CDR2 is SYGVKD. CDR3: CAIRSAENYNQPQHF. In DNA, the CDR3 is TGTGCCATCAGGAGTGCGGAAAATTACAATCAGCCCCAGCATTTT.

V gene TRBV9 combines with J gene TRBJ2-5; 10 bases fit TRBD2. V lost 4 bases to trimming and J lost 7 bases; unmatched junction nucleotides: 10. Germline loops: CDR1 SGDLS, CDR2 YYNGEE. The CDR3 is made up of 15 amino acids. The CDR3 DNA is TGTGCCAGCAGCCTCCCTAGCGGGGGTGAGGGGACCCAGTACTTC. Encoded protein: CASSLPSGGEGTQYF.

The chain has TRBV30 and TRBJ2-5; TRBD2 aligns across 9 bases. Per germline, CDR1 GTSNPN and CDR2 SVGIG (reference sequence). V gave up 4 bases and J gave up 2 bases; unmatched junction bases: 2. CDR3 size: 13 residues. CDR3: CAWTRGGQETQYF. As DNA, the CDR3 is TGTGCCTGGACGCGGGGGGGGCAAGAGACCCAGTACTTC.

The genes are TRBV9 and TRBJ1-4, with 8 bases fitting TRBD1. The CDR3 is made up of 16 amino acids. The V gene's germline CDR1 is SGDLS and CDR2 YYNGEE. Losses at the gene ends were 4 bases for V and 8 bases for J; bases not matched to a gene: 13. Written as DNA, the CDR3 is TGTGCCAGCAGCCGGAGTGGTCAGGGGGCGAAGGAAAAACTGTTTTTT. It encodes CASSRSGQGAKEKLFF.

This rearrangement joins TRBV27 to TRBJ1-2; D unresolved. The CDR3 runs 13 residues. V lost 0 bases and J 2 bases, leaving 4 bases between the germline ends. The V gene's germline CDR1 is MNHEY and CDR2 SMNVEV (reference sequence). Written as DNA, the CDR3 is TGTGCCAGCAGTTTATCACAGAACTATGGCTACACCTTC. This translates into CASSLSQNYGYTF.

V is TRBV7-9 and J is TRBJ2-7, with 12 nucleotides matching TRBD2. V shed 2 bases, J shed 7 bases, and the junction held 3 bases outside the gene matches. The CDR3 extends over 14 amino acids. From germline, CDR1 is SEHNR and CDR2 FQNEAQ (reference sequence). Here the CDR3 DNA reads TGTGCCAGCAGCTTATCTAGCGGGAGGGAAGAGCAGTACTTC. Amino acids: CASSLSSGREEQYF.

The chain links TRBV29-1 to TRBJ2-5; TRBD2 agrees at 11 bases. CDR1 is SQVTM, CDR2 ANQGSEA, per germline. V was pared by 4 bases and J by 5 bases, with 9 bases of the junction left unmatched. The CDR3 loop spans 15 amino acids. CDR3 sequence (DNA): TGCAGCGTTGTCCCTAGCGGGAGGCCCAAGGAGACCCAGTACTTC. This encodes CSVVPSGRPKETQYF.

The V gene is TRBV6-1, the J gene TRBJ1-1, with D maybe TRBD1 (5 bases). The CDR3 totals 21 residues. Germline V CDR1 and CDR2: MNHNS, SASEGT. V gave up 2 bases and J gave up 0 bases, with 28 bases separating them. CDR3 amino acids: CASSEQDMGWGELRMNTEAFF. CDR3 DNA: TGTGCCAGCAGTGAACAGGACATGGGATGGGGAGAACTTCGTATGAACACTGAAGCTTTCTTT.

The V gene is TRBV29-1, the J gene TRBJ2-5; no reliable D call. V was shortened by 4 bases and J by 4 bases, with 10 bases between the two germline ends. This CDR3 spans 12 amino acids. The V gene's germline CDR1 is SQVTM and CDR2 ANQGSEA. CDR3: CSVGDSRETQYF. The DNA for the CDR3 is TGCAGCGTTGGGGATAGTCGAGAGACCCAGTACTTC.

CDR3 DNA sequence: TGTGCCAGCAGTTATGTGGAGGGAGGACTTGGTGAAGCTTTCTTT. The encoded protein is CASSYVEGGLGEAFF. The rearrangement uses TRBV6-6 and TRBJ1-1; the D is unclear. This CDR3 is 15 amino acids long. Germline assignment: CDR1 MNHNY and CDR2 SVGAGI (reference sequence). The V end was cut by 3 bases, the J end by 7 bases, with 18 bases between.

The chain employs TRBV7-9 and TRBJ1-3; 7 bases are a match to TRBD1. Germline-derived CDR1 and CDR2 are SEHNR and FQNEAQ (reference sequence). V shed 3 bases and J 4 bases; nucleotides not matched to a gene: 6. This CDR3 has 15 residues. The CDR3: CASSFMTGFGNTIYF. The CDR3 coding sequence is TGTGCCAGCAGCTTCATGACAGGGTTCGGAAACACCATATATTTT.

The J gene is TRBJ1-2, the V gene TRBV6-6; TRBD1 aligns across 7 bases. Losses at the gene ends were 2 bases for V and 2 bases for J; bases not matched to a gene: 5. CDR3 size: 15 residues. From germline, CDR1 is MNHNY and CDR2 SVGAGI (reference sequence). The CDR3, as DNA: TGTGCCAGCAGTTACCCGGGACAGCAGAACTATGGCTACACCTTC. Its translation: CASSYPGQQNYGYTF.

The chain has TRBV6-6 and TRBJ1-4, with D possibly TRBD1 on 6 matching bases. Between the trimmed V and J ends, which lost 8 bases and 5 bases, there was a span of 18 bases. In germline, CDR1 is MNHNY, CDR2 SVGAGI (reference sequence). The CDR3 is made up of 15 amino acids. The CDR3 DNA reads as TGTGCCAGCCTACCTGGGGGGCGAAGGAATGAAAAACTGTTTTTT. Its protein is CASLPGGRRNEKLFF.

V gene TRBV7-2 combines with J gene TRBJ2-7; 10 bases align to TRBD2. This CDR3 contains 17 residues. Trimming cost V 5 bases and J 1 base; bases outside gene matches: 11. Germline CDR1 is SGHTA and CDR2 is FQGNSA. The CDR3 protein is CASSPPALAGPSYEQYF. CDR3 bases: TGTGCCAGCAGCCCACCAGCACTAGCGGGGCCATCCTACGAGCAGTACTTC.

This chain links TRBV5-6 with TRBJ1-1; TRBD1 matches at 7 bases. With V trimmed by 2 bases and J by 7 bases, 5 bases remained unmatched. The germline gives CDR1 SGHDT, CDR2 YYEEEE. The CDR3 spans 13 residues. DNA for the CDR3: TGTGCCAGCAGCTTTGACAGGGTCCGTGAAGCTTTCTTT. Translated: CASSFDRVREAFF.

The chain carries TRBV2 and TRBJ1-5, with D maybe TRBD1 (5 bases). This CDR3 has 15 residues. Trimming cost V 7 bases and J 6 bases, with 19 bases left between them. The germline V gene encodes CDR1 SNHLY and CDR2 FYNNEI. CDR3 nucleotide sequence: TGTGCCAGCACTCCCAGGACGGGGGGGGGTCAGCCCCAGCATTTT. Its protein product is CASTPRTGGGQPQHF.

This chain uses TRBV6-5 with TRBJ2-3; TRBD2 aligns across 7 bases. The CDR3 runs 15 residues. Germline CDR1 is MNHEY and CDR2 is SVGAGI. The junction had 10 bases not matched to a gene; V was cut back by 8 bases and J by 2 bases. CDR3 amino acids: CASGSIAGFTDTQYF. The CDR3 DNA sequence: TGTGCCAGCGGGAGTATAGCGGGTTTCACAGATACGCAGTATTTT.

This rearrangement joins TRBV19 to TRBJ2-2, with a tentative D call TRBD2 (5 bases). The germline V gene has CDR1 LNHDA and CDR2 SQIVND (reference sequence). V was shortened by 6 bases and J by 4 bases, with 15 bases between the two germline ends. CDR3 size: 15 residues. The CDR3 bases are TGTGCCAGTAGCAAAGCCCAGGCGGGCACCGGGGAGCTGTTTTTT. It is translated as CASSKAQAGTGELFF.

This clone was counted once. The V gene is TRBV9, the J gene TRBJ2-3; D not resolved. V dropped 2 bases and J dropped 5 bases, with 15 bases sitting between them. This CDR3 has 15 residues. Germline V gives CDR1 SGDLS, CDR2 YYNGEE. CDR3 DNA sequence: TGTGCCAGCAGCGTGCAGCGATCCTGGGGAGATACGCAGTATTTT. Protein product: CASSVQRSWGDTQYF.